The clone carrying this T cell receptor beta chain was counted between two and nine times. This record belongs to a study of T-cell memory formation after mild COVID-19. Germline V gene sequence: CDR1 SGHVS, CDR2 FQNEAQ. V trimming: 5 bases; J trimming: 10 bases; junction bases outside the gene matches: 10. This CDR3 contains 14 residues. Via MiXCR, TCRdb re-called the 5' RACE reads, giving one row per CDR3 protein. The sample has about 610,000 distinct CDR3 sequences, roughly a sixth seen once. The source material was PBMCs or a T cell subset sorted from them (not recorded which). The TCR sequence derives from an adult woman who had mild COVID-19 (a few samples of this study predate the infection). Cell type and time point are not known. The chain uses TRBV7-8 and TRBJ1-4; 7 bases match TRBD1. The CDR3 loop is CASSQTGTAGKLFF. CDR3 DNA sequence: TGTGCCAGCAGCCAAACCGGGACAGCGGGAAAACTGTTTTTT. The complete variable domain, with remaining parts taken from reference TRBV7-8 and TRBJ1-4, reads GAGVSQSPRYKVAKRGQDVALRCDPISGHVSLFWYQQALGQGPEFLTYFQNEAQLDKSGLPSDRFFAERPEGSVSTLKIQRTQQEDSAVYLCASSQTGTAGKLFFGSGTQLSVL.